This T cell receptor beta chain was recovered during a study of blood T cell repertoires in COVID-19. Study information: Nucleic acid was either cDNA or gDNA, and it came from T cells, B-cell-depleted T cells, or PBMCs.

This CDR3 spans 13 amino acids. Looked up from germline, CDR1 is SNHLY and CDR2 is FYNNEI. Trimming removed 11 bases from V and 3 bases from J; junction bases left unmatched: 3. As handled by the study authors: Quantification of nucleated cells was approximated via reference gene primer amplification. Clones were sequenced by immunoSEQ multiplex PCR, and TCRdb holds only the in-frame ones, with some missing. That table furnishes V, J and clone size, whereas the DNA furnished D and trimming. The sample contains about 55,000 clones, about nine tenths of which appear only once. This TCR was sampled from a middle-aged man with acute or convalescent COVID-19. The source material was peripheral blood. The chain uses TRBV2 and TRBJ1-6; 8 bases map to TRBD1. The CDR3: CAGTGGYNSPLHF. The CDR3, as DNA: TGTGCCGGAACAGGGGGCTATAATTCACCCCTCCACTTT. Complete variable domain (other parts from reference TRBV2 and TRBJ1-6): EPEVTQTPSHQVTQMGQEVILRCVPISNHLYFYWYRQILGQKVEFLVSFYNNEISEKSEIFDDQFSVERPDGSNFTLKIRSTKLEDSAMYFCAGTGGYNSPLHFGNGTRLTVT.